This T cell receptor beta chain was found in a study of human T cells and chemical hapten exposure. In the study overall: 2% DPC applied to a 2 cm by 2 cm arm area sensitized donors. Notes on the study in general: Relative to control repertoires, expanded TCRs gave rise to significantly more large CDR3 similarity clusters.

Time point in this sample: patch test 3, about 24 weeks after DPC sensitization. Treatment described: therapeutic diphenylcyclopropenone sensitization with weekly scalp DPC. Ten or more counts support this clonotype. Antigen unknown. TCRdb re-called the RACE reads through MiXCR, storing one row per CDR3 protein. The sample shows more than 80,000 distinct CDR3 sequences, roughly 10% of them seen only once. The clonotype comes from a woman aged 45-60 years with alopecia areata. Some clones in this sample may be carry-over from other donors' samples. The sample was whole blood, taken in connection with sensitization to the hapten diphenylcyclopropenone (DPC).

CDR3 nucleotides: TGTGCCACCAGTGTTACAGGGGCCACTGAAGCTTTCTTT. Translating it yields CATSVTGATEAFF. This chain connects TRBV24-1 to TRBJ1-1, with TRBD1 identical over 7 bases. This CDR3 has 13 amino acids. V gave up 5 bases and J gave up 4 bases; unmatched junction bases: 3. Per germline, CDR1 KGHDR and CDR2 SFDVKD.